This TCR beta chain comes out of a study of shared clonotypes between healthy human individuals. General study findings and limits: Generation probabilities of non-shared clonotypes were lower (relative to those shared by all four donors).

CDR3 length: 15 amino acids. CDR1 and CDR2 from the germline V gene are SGHRS and YFSETQ. V was pared by 3 bases and J by 7 bases, with 17 bases between. Each subset's genomic DNA was shared equally among a number of immunoSEQ plates. Replicate PCRs run on sorted subsets employed approximately 0.2 ug DNA, tens of thousands of T cell genomes. Study processing details: Filtering was not the same, since immunoSEQ gave junction-only sequences without quality scores. Assay: immunoSEQ multiplex PCR; the TCRdb copy retains only in-frame clones and omits some. Clone size and V and J calls were adopted from that table, with D and trimming inferred from the DNA. The table includes roughly 2 million clones, about 95% detected once. Naive-designated CD8 cells lacked CD45RO, were positively enriched for CCR7, and omitted terminally differentiated effector memory CD45RA+ cells. For this clone: The antigen is unknown.

The V and J genes are TRBV5-1 and TRBJ2-1; possibly TRBD2 for D (6 bases). The sequence derives from a man younger than 30 in good health. Source material: naive CD8+ T cells sorted from blood. The DNA of the CDR3 is TGCGCCAGCAGCTGGGCTAGCGACCCGGGGAATGAGCAGTTCTTC. Amino acids: CASSWASDPGNEQFF.